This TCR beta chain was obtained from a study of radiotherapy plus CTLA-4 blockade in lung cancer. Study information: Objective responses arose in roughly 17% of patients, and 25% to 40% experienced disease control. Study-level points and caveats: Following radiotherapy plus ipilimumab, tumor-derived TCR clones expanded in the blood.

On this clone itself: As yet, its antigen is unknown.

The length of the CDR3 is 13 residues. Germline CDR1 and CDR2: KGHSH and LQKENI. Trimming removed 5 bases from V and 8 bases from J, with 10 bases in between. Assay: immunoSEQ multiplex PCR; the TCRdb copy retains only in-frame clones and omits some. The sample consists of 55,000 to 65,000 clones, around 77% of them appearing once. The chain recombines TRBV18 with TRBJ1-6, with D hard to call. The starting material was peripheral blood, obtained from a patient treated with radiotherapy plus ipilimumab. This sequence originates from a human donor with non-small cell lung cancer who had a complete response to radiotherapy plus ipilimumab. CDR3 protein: CASSYDSDSPLHF. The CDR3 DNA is TGTGCCAGCTCATACGATTCGGATTCACCCCTCCACTTT.